A single sample is the source of the 17 T cell receptor beta chains below, sequenced in a study of T cells in Graves' hyperthyroidism and ophthalmopathy. Authors of the study amplified TCR beta CDR3 regions from RNA transcripts. Initially, a first-round RT-PCR of the TCR CDR3 employed the HTBI primer set. TCRdb called the multiplex PCR reads again in MiXCR, with one record for every CDR3 protein. The data contain fewer than 650,000 distinct CDR3 sequences, approximately 15% of them singletons. The sample consisted of blood. Every receptor here comes from a woman younger than 45 with Graves' hyperthyroidism that later progressed to Graves' ophthalmopathy.

In this sample, this clonotype turned up many times. The chain carries TRBV7-9 and TRBJ2-2; maybe TRBD1 (6 bases). The CDR3 contains 16 residues. Trimming stripped 10 bases from V and 0 bases from J, with 18 bases between. Germline CDR1 and CDR2: SEHNR and FQNEAQ (reference sequence). The CDR3: CATTKTGTSNTGELFF. The CDR3 bases are TGTGCCACCACCAAAACCGGGACATCGAACACCGGGGAGCTGTTTTTT.

In its sample, this clonotype was seen many times. The chain recombines TRBV13 with TRBJ1-1; 10 bases match TRBD1. The CDR3 totals 13 residues. J gave up 4 bases and V 4 bases, and 0 bases lay outside the gene matches. CDR1 and CDR2 from the germline V gene are PRHDT and FYEKMQ (reference sequence). The CDR3 DNA is TGTGCCAGCAGCTGGACAGGGGGCACTGAAGCTTTCTTT. Translating gives CASSWTGGTEAFF.

This clonotype was observed many times. The CDR3 protein is CASSISGLSSYEQYF. CDR3 coding DNA: TGTGCCAGTAGTATTTCCGGACTAAGCTCCTACGAGCAGTACTTC. This chain joins TRBV19 and TRBJ2-7, with D maybe TRBD2 (6 bases). This CDR3 is 15 amino acids long. The germline V and J ends were trimmed by 3 bases and 0 bases, with 12 bases remaining between them. Germline values: CDR1 LNHDA, CDR2 SQIVND (reference sequence).

This clonotype came up many times. This chain joins TRBV30 and TRBJ2-1, with D uncertain. The germline CDR1 and CDR2 sequences are GTSNPN and SVGIG (reference sequence). This CDR3 is built from 13 residues. The ends were cut back, 2 bases at V and 9 bases at J, with 14 bases in the middle. The CDR3 DNA reads as TGTGCCTGGAGTCTCCTTGGGATGGGTGAGCAGTTCTTC. It encodes CAWSLLGMGEQFF.

This chain joins TRBV9 and TRBJ2-3, with TRBD2 as a possible D gene (6 bases). Between the trimmed V and J ends, which lost 4 bases and 2 bases, there was a span of 14 bases. Germline V gene lookup returns CDR1 SGDLS and CDR2 YYNGEE. The CDR3 is made up of 15 amino acids. The CDR3 spells CASSPRPGDTDTQYF. CDR3 DNA: TGTGCCAGCAGCCCGCGGCCGGGAGACACAGATACGCAGTATTTT.

This clonotype has ten or more counts. The chain is built from TRBV27 and TRBJ2-5, with D possibly being TRBD2 (5 bases). Germline V CDR1 and CDR2: MNHEY, SMNVEV (reference sequence). The V and J ends lost 3 bases and 0 bases respectively, with 8 bases between them. The CDR3 covers 14 residues. CDR3 residues: CASSFSRDQETQYF. Written as DNA, the CDR3 is TGTGCCAGCAGTTTTTCGAGGGACCAAGAGACCCAGTACTTC.

As regards this clonotype: This sequence may be a read error, since a much larger clone differs from it by one base. V is TRBV12-3 or TRBV12-4 and J is TRBJ2-2; TRBD2 aligns across 9 bases. The CDR3 has 20 amino acids. The CDR3 DNA reads TGTGCCAGCAGTTATAGCGGGAGATTAAATGCGGCCAGTCTTTCCGGGGAGCTGTATTTT. Protein: CASSYSGRLNAASLSGELYF.

This clonotype was detected many times. This rearrangement joins TRBV18 to TRBJ1-5; D is unclear. Germline V gene data show CDR1 as KGHSH and CDR2 as LQKENI. The CDR3 runs 16 residues. The V and J ends lost 5 bases and 4 bases respectively, with 18 bases between them. The CDR3 DNA sequence: TGTGCCAGCTCAGCAGTCGGGCAGGTTCGGAATCAGCCCCAGCATTTT. Protein product: CASSAVGQVRNQPQHF.

The V call is TRBV20-1, the J call TRBJ1-2, with 10 bases matching TRBD1. The J segment lost 1 base and the V segment lost 5 bases, leaving 7 bases of the junction unmatched. CDR3 length equals 15 residues. The germline gives CDR1 DFQATT, CDR2 SNEGSKA (reference sequence). The CDR3, as DNA: TGCAGTGCTCCGGGACAGGGGAGAAGTAACTATGGCTACACCTTC. Translated, it gives CSAPGQGRSNYGYTF.

Note on this clonotype: Possible read error: a much larger clone is one base away. The chain carries TRBV7-3 and TRBJ2-2; D not certain. Germline V CDR1 and CDR2: SGHTA, FQGTGA. The CDR3 is made up of 13 amino acids. CDR3 in amino acids: CVSSPPDAGELFF. CDR3 nucleotides: TGTGTCAGCAGCCCCCCCGACGCCGGGGAGCTGTTTTTT.

This clonotype was seen more than once but under ten times. V usage is TRBV28 and J usage is TRBJ1-5, with D possibly TRBD1 on 5 matching bases. The V and J ends lost 3 bases and 2 bases respectively, with 8 bases between them. Germline loops: CDR1 MDHEN, CDR2 SYDVKM. The CDR3 loop spans 14 amino acids. The CDR3 is CASSFQGGNQPQHF. CDR3 DNA: TGTGCCAGCAGTTTTCAGGGTGGCAATCAGCCCCAGCATTTT.

This clonotype was observed a handful of times. This may stem from a read error, because a much larger clone lies one nucleotide away. This rearrangement joins TRBV5-1 to TRBJ2-1, with D perhaps given as TRBD1 or TRBD2 (5 bases each). This CDR3 has 13 residues. Looked up from germline, CDR1 is SGHRS and CDR2 is YFSETQ. CDR3: CTSSINGALEQFF. As DNA, the CDR3 is TGCACCAGCAGCATCAACGGGGCCCTAGAGCAGTTCTTC.

This clonotype was found many times. The chain links TRBV10-3 to TRBJ2-2; no clear D gene. Germline loops: CDR1 ENHRY, CDR2 SYGVKD. This CDR3 comprises 13 residues. V shed 5 bases and J shed 5 bases, with 9 bases lying between them. CDR3 nucleotide sequence: TGTGCCATCAGTTTAGCAGAGACCGGGGAGCTGTTTTTT. This sequence encodes CAISLAETGELFF.

The chain is built from TRBV7-9 and TRBJ1-1; TRBD1 aligns across 12 bases. In germline, CDR1 is SEHNR, CDR2 FQNEAQ (reference sequence). Trimming at V came to 5 bases and at J to 6 bases, leaving 16 bases not matched to a gene. The CDR3 loop spans 18 amino acids. As DNA, the CDR3 is TGTGCCAGCAGCATACTACCGGGACAGGGGGCGGCGATCGCTGAAGCTTTCTTT. This codes for CASSILPGQGAAIAEAFF.

This clonotype was counted a few times. The V gene is TRBV11-3, the J gene TRBJ2-2; D is possibly TRBD1 (6 bases). Trimming removed 5 bases at V and 1 base at J, with 14 bases between. CDR1 and CDR2 (germline): SGHNT, YENEEA. The CDR3 runs to 16 residues. The CDR3 DNA is TGTGCCAGCAGCGGAACAGGGAAAATGAACACCGGGGAGCTGTTTTTT. Amino acid sequence: CASSGTGKMNTGELFF.

The chain recombines TRBV7-8 with TRBJ2-7; 8 positions agree with TRBD1. Germline-derived CDR1 and CDR2 are SGHVS and FQNEAQ. The CDR3 contains 14 residues. V dropped 3 bases and J dropped 3; count of bases not matched to a gene: 4. The CDR3 DNA follows: TGTGCCAGCAGCTTGGGACAGGTGGGCTACGAGCAGTACTTC. Its protein is CASSLGQVGYEQYF.

The gene calls are TRBV24-1 and TRBJ2-1, with a possible D match to TRBD2 (5 bases). The CDR3 sequence is 15 residues long. Germline lookup yields CDR1 KGHDR and CDR2 SFDVKD. The V end lost 1 base, the J end lost 3 bases, and 9 bases lay between the germline ends. The CDR3 loop is CATSDLRADYNEQFF. Written as DNA, the CDR3 is TGTGCCACCAGTGATTTACGAGCGGACTACAATGAGCAGTTCTTC.